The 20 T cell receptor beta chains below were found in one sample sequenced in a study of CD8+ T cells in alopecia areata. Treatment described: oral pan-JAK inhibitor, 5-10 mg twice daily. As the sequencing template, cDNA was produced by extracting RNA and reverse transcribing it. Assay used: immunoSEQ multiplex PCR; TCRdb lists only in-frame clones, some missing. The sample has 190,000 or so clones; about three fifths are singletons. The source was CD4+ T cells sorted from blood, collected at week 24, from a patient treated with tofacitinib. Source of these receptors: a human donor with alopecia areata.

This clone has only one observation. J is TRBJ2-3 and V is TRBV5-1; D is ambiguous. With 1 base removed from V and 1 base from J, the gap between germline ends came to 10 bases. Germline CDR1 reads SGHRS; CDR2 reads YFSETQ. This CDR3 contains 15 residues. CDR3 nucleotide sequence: TGCGCCAGCAGCTTGCAAACGACCCGCACAGATACGCAGTATTTT. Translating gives CASSLQTTRTDTQYF.

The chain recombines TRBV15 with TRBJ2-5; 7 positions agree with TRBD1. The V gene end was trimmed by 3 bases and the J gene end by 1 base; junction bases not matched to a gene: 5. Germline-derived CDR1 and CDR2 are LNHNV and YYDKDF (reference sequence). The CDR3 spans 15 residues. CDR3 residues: CATSREGQVQETQYF. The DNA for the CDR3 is TGTGCCACCAGCAGGGAAGGACAGGTCCAAGAGACCCAGTACTTC.

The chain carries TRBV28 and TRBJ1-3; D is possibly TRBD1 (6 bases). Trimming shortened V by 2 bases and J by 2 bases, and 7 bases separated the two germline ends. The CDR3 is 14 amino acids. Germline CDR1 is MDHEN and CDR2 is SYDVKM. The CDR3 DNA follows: TGTGCCAGCAGTTTAAACAGGGCTGGAAACACCATATATTTT. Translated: CASSLNRAGNTIYF.

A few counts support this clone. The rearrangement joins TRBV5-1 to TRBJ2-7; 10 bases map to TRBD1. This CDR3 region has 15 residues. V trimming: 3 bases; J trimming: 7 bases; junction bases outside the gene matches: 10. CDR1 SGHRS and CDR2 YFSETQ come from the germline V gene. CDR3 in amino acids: CASSSDGTGVGEQYF. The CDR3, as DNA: TGCGCCAGCAGCTCGGACGGGACAGGGGTAGGTGAGCAGTACTTC. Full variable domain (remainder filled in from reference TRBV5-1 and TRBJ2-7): KAGVTQTPRYLIKTRGQQVTLSCSPISGHRSVSWYQQTPGQGLQFLFEYFSETQRNKGNFPGRFSGRQFSNSRSEMNVSTLELGDSALYLCASSSDGTGVGEQYFGPGTRLTVT.

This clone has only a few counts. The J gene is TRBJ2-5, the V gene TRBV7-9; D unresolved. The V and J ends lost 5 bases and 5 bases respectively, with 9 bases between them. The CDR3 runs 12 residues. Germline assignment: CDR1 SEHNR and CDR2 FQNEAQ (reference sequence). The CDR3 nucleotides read TGTGCCAGCAGCGCAATCCGGGAGACCCAGTACTTC. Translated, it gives CASSAIRETQYF.

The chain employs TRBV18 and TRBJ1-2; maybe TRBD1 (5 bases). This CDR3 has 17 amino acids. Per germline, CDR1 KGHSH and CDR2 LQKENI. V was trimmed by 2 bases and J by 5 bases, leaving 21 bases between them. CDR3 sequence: CASSPVPDRVGSYGYTF. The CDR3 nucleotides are TGTGCCAGCTCACCAGTCCCCGACAGAGTTGGGAGTTATGGCTACACCTTC.

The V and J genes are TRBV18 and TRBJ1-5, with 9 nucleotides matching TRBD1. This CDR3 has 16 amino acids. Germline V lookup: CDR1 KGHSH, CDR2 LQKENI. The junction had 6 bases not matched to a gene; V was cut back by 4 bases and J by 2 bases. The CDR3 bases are TGTGCCAGCTCACAAAGACAGGGGGAAGGCAATCAGCCCCAGCATTTT. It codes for CASSQRQGEGNQPQHF.

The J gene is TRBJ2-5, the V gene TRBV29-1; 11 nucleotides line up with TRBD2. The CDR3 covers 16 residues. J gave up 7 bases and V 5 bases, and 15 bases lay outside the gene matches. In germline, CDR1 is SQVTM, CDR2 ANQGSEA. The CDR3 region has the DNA TGCAGCGTTCGCGAGGCTAGCGGGGGGTCAGGAGGGACCCAGTACTTC. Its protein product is CSVREASGGSGGTQYF.

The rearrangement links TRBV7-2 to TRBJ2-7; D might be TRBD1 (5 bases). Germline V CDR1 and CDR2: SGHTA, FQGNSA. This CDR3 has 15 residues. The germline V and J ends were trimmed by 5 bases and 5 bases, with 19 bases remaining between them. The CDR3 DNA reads TGTGCCAGCAGCCCTATTACAGGTTATCCCCACGAGCAGTACTTC. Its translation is CASSPITGYPHEQYF.

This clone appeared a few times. CDR3 sequence: CASWDRDSPLHF. In DNA, the CDR3 is TGTGCCAGCTGGGACAGGGACTCACCCCTCCACTTT. The gene calls are TRBV2 and TRBJ1-6, with 9 bases aligning to TRBD1. Germline CDR1 reads SNHLY; CDR2 reads FYNNEI. The CDR3 spans 12 residues. V shed 8 bases and J 10 bases; nucleotides not matched to a gene: 3.

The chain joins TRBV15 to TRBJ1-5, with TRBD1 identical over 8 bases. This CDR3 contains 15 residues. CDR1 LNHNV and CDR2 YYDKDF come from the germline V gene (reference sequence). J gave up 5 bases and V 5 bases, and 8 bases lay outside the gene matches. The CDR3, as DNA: TGTGCCACCAGCGTGTCCAGGGGGCAGCATCAGCCCCAGCATTTT. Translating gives CATSVSRGQHQPQHF.

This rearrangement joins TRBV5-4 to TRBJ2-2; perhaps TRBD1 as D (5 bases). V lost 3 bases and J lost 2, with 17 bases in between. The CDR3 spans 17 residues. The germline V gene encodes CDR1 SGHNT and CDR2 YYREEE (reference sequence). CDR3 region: CASSSGSRVANTGELFF. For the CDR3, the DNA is TGTGCCAGCAGCTCAGGGTCCAGGGTAGCCAACACCGGGGAGCTGTTTTTT. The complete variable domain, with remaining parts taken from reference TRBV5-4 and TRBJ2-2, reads ETGVTQSPTHLIKTRGQQVTLRCSSQSGHNTVSWYQQALGQGPQFIFQYYREEENGRGNFPPRFSGLQFPNYSSELNVNALELDDSALYLCASSSGSRVANTGELFFGEGSRLTVL.

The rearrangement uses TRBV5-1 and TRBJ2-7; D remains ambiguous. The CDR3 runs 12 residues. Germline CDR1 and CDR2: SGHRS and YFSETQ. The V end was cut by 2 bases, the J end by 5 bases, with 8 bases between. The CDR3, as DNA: TGCGCCAGCAGCTTCCTCGGCGACGAGCAGTACTTC. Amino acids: CASSFLGDEQYF.

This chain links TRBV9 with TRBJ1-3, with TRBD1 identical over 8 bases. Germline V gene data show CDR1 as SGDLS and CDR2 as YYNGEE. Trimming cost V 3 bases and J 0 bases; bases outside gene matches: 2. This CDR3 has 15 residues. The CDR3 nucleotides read TGTGCCAGCAGCGGCAGGGGGCTCTCTGGAAACACCATATATTTT. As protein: CASSGRGLSGNTIYF.

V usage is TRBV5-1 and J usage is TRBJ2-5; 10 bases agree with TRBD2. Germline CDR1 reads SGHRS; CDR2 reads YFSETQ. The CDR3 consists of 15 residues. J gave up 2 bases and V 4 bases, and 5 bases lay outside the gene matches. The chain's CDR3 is CASSRPLAGQETQYF. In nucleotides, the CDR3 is TGCGCCAGCAGCCGCCCACTAGCGGGACAAGAGACCCAGTACTTC.

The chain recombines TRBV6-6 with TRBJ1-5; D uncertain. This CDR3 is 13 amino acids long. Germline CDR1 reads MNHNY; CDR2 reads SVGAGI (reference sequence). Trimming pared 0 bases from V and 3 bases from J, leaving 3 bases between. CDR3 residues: CASSYSNNQPQHF. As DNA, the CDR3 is TGTGCCAGCAGTTACTCAAACAATCAGCCCCAGCATTTT.

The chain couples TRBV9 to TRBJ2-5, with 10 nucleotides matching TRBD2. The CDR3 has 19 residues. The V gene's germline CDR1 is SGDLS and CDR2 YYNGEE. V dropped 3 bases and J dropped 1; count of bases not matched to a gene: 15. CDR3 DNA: TGTGCCAGCAGCGGAGCTGGGGCTAGCGGGGGCGGAAGCCAAGAGACCCAGTACTTC. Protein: CASSGAGASGGGSQETQYF.

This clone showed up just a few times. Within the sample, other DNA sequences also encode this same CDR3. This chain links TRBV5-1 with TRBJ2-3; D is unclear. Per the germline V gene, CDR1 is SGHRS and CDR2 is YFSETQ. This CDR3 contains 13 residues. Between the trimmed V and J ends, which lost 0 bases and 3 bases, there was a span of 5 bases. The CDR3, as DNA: TGCGCCAGCAGCTTGGGAGAAACAGATACGCAGTATTTT. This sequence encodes CASSLGETDTQYF.

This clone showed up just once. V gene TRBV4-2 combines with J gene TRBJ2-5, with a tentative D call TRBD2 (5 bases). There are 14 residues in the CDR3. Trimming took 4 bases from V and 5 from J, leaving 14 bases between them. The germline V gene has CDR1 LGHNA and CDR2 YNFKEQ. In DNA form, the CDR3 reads TGTGCCAGCAGCCCGGGGTCCTGGATGGAGACCCAGTACTTC. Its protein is CASSPGSWMETQYF.

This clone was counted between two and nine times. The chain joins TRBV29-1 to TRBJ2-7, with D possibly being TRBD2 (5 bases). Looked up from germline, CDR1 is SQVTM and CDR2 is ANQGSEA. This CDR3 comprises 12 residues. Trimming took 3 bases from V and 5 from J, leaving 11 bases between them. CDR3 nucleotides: TGCAGCGTTGATCTAGGAGGCCACGAGCAGTACTTC. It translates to CSVDLGGHEQYF.